The present T cell receptor (beta chain) was sequenced within a study of shared clonotypes between healthy human individuals. Naive CD8 populations comprised CD45RO-negative cells positively selected for CCR7, excluding terminally differentiated effector memory CD45RA+ cells. Concerning this clone: Its antigen is not known.

Trimming stripped 7 bases from V and 13 bases from J, with 20 bases between. CDR1 and CDR2 (germline): SGHVS, FQNEAQ. This CDR3 has 13 amino acids. Authors' data handling: Filtering differed, since immunoSEQ gave only junction sequences and no quality scores. TCRdb keeps only in-frame clones here, not all; method: immunoSEQ multiplex PCR. V and J calls and clone size come straight from that table; D and trimming were deduced from the DNA. The sample lists over 2 million clones, approximately 94% occurring once. Notes on the study in general: Sequencing depth was predicted to influence how clonotypes are shared among donors. Generation probabilities were higher for clonotypes shared across all four sorted-subset donors than for unshared ones.

The receptor was isolated from a man in his late teens or twenties in good health. The J gene is TRBJ1-5, the V gene TRBV7-8; maybe TRBD1 (5 bases). Input material: naive CD8+ T cells sorted from blood. CDR3 DNA: TGTGCCAGCACATCCGCTCCCCGGGACGGTCAGCATTTT. Its translation is CASTSAPRDGQHF.